The rows below give T cell receptor beta chains drawn from one sample of a study of siplizumab effects on memory and regulatory T cells. The repertoire was sequenced with immunoSEQ multiplex PCR; TCRdb's copy has only in-frame clones and lacks some. The sample includes about 63,000 clones, roughly 85% seen only once; the top ten take 3.5% to 4.5%. Specimen: memory CD4+ T cells sorted from blood. The receptors originated from a human donor in good health. Both conserved end residues are part of each CDR3. D genes are given only for firm matches. A clone size is listed for some rows: how often the clone was seen (once, few, many), or a class if it is expanded.

DNA	CDR3	V	J	D	size	length
TGCGCCAGCAGCTTGGATGGAAGCGCTAACTATGGCTACACCTTC	CASSLDGSANYGYTF	TRBV5-1	TRBJ1-2	NA	few	15
TGTGCCAGCAGGACGGATAACTATGGCTACACCTTC	CASRTDNYGYTF	TRBV2	TRBJ1-2	NA	NA	12
TGCGCCAGCAGCCAAGGGGAAGGGGGGGCACATGAGCAGTTCTTC	CASSQGEGGAHEQFF	TRBV4-1	TRBJ2-1	NA	NA	15
TGTGCCAGCAGTTTGGCTGGCCGCGAGCAGTACTTC	CASSLAGREQYF	TRBV28	TRBJ2-7	NA	NA	12
TGTGCCAGCAGCCAATCGGCCGCTAAAGAGACCCAGTACTTC	CASSQSAAKETQYF	TRBV4-2	TRBJ2-5	NA	many	14
TGCGCCAGCAGCTTTCCAGGGAGAGGAACCGGGGAGCTGTTTTTT	CASSFPGRGTGELFF	TRBV5-1	TRBJ2-2	NA	few	15
TGTGCCAGCAGTCGGCAGGGGGGAGAAGAGACCCAGTACTTC	CASSRQGGEETQYF	TRBV6-1	TRBJ2-5	NA	NA	14
TGTGCCAGCAGGGCCGGGTTCCAAGAGACCCAGTACTTC	CASRAGFQETQYF	TRBV7-8	TRBJ2-5	NA	few	13
TGTGCCAGCACCCAAGGGGGGGGCTACACCGGGGAGCTGTTTTTT	CASTQGGGYTGELFF	TRBV5-6	TRBJ2-2	NA	once	15
TGTGCCAGCAGTGAAGATATCGGGGGCAGAGACTATGGCTACACCTTC	CASSEDIGGRDYGYTF	TRBV2	TRBJ1-2	NA	NA	16
TGTGCCAGTAGTATCGGGTTGGCAGATACGCAGTATTTT	CASSIGLADTQYF	TRBV19	TRBJ2-3	NA	NA	13
TGCGCCAGCAGCTCGCGTGGGACAGAGCCCCAAATAGCTTTCTTT	CASSSRGTEPQIAFF	TRBV5-1	TRBJ1-1	TRBD1	NA	15
TGTGCCAGCAGTCTGCAGCCGCCGGGACGGCGAACAGATACGCAGTATTTT	CASSLQPPGRRTDTQYF	TRBV27	TRBJ2-3	NA	NA	17
TGTGCCAGTAGGAGGGGGGGAGGAGGAGAAGATACGCAGTATTTT	CASRRGGGGEDTQYF	TRBV19	TRBJ2-3	NA	NA	15
TGTGCCAGCAGCTACCGTGGGCAGGGGTTCTATGGCTACACCTTC	CASSYRGQGFYGYTF	TRBV6-5	TRBJ1-2	NA	NA	15
TGTGCCAGCACCCCTAACTACCAGGAGGGAGAGACCCAGTACTTC	CASTPNYQEGETQYF	TRBV7-6	TRBJ2-5	NA	few	15
TGTGCCAGCACCAACGACGGAAGCTCTGGAAACACCATATATTTT	CASTNDGSSGNTIYF	TRBV6-1	TRBJ1-3	NA	NA	15
TGTGCCAGAAGCTTAGGGCAGGGGGACGGCTACACCTTC	CARSLGQGDGYTF	TRBV7-5	TRBJ1-2	NA	NA	13
TGTGCCAGTAGCCCGTTTTCCGGTAGGGATGAGCAGTTCTTC	CASSPFSGRDEQFF	TRBV19	TRBJ2-1	NA	NA	14
TGTGCCAGCTCACCTGAGGATGAGCAGTTCTTC	CASSPEDEQFF	TRBV18	TRBJ2-1	NA	NA	11
TGTGCCAGCAGGTGGAGCTCGGGGATCTATGGCTACACCTTC	CASRWSSGIYGYTF	TRBV6-1	TRBJ1-2	NA	NA	14
TGTGCCAGCAGCCACCTCGGGACAGGGGGTAGATTGGGCAATCAGCCCCAGCATTTT	CASSHLGTGGRLGNQPQHF	TRBV4-2	TRBJ1-5	TRBD1	NA	19
TGTGCCAGCAGCTTAGCGCTGGGTAGCGGGAGGGCCCTCTCCTACAATGAGCAGTTCTTC	CASSLALGSGRALSYNEQFF	TRBV7-2	TRBJ2-1	TRBD2	NA	20
TGTGCCTGGAGTGTTAGGGACAGGCACGTCTCTGGGGCCAACGTCCTGACTTTC	CAWSVRDRHVSGANVLTF	TRBV30	TRBJ2-6	TRBD1	NA	18
TGCGCCAGCAGCTTGGTACCGGGACAGGGCCTCTACGAGCAGTACTTC	CASSLVPGQGLYEQYF	TRBV5-1	TRBJ2-7	TRBD1	NA	16
TGCGCCAGCAGCTTCCCTGGTGAGGATACGCAGTATTTT	CASSFPGEDTQYF	TRBV5-1	TRBJ2-3	NA	NA	13
TGTGCCAGCAGTTCTAAATCGCCTAACACTGAAGCTTTCTTT	CASSSKSPNTEAFF	TRBV6-5	TRBJ1-1	NA	NA	14
TGTGCCAGCAGCTTATTCCAAACCAGCCCCGAAGCTTTCTTT	CASSLFQTSPEAFF	TRBV7-3	TRBJ1-1	NA	NA	14
TGTGCCAGCAGCTTAGACGGACAGATCTCGAACACTGAAGCTTTCTTT	CASSLDGQISNTEAFF	TRBV11-2	TRBJ1-1	NA	few	16
TGCGCCAGCAGCTTCCGGGACTATAACACAGATACGCAGTATTTT	CASSFRDYNTDTQYF	TRBV5-1	TRBJ2-3	TRBD2	NA	15
TGTGCCAGCAGCCTCAGGGAGGACTATGGCTACACCTTC	CASSLREDYGYTF	TRBV2	TRBJ1-2	NA	NA	13
TGTGCCAGCAGCCTAAGGCCCGAGGACACTGAAGCTTTCTTT	CASSLRPEDTEAFF	TRBV7-2	TRBJ1-1	NA	NA	14
TGCGCCAGCAGCTTGGAAGGGGCGTCGAACACCGGGGAGCTGTTTTTT	CASSLEGASNTGELFF	TRBV5-1	TRBJ2-2	NA	NA	16
TGTGCCAGCAGCTTGGTTCCTAGCGGTTACAATGAGCAGTTCTTC	CASSLVPSGYNEQFF	TRBV5-4	TRBJ2-1	TRBD2	NA	15
TGTGCCACAAGCTACTCTGGAAACACCATATATTTT	CATSYSGNTIYF	TRBV7-9	TRBJ1-3	NA	NA	12
TGCGCCAGCAGGACTAGCGGGGGGGCCGAGGAGACCCAGTACTTC	CASRTSGGAEETQYF	TRBV5-1	TRBJ2-5	TRBD2	NA	15
TGTGCCAGCAGCTTAAGTGTAGACCGGCATGAGCAGTTCTTC	CASSLSVDRHEQFF	TRBV7-3	TRBJ2-1	NA	NA	14
TGTGCCAGCAGTCCCTCGATGTCCTATAATTCACCCCTCCACTTT	CASSPSMSYNSPLHF	TRBV28	TRBJ1-6	NA	once	15
TGCGCCAGCAGTGATCCTAACTCCAATGAGCAGTTCTTC	CASSDPNSNEQFF	TRBV10-1	TRBJ2-1	NA	NA	13
TGTGCCTGGAGTGGAGGGATTGAAGCTTTCTTT	CAWSGGIEAFF	TRBV30	TRBJ1-1	NA	few	11
TGTGCCAGCTCTATAGGTCCGGGACAGGGGAGAGGGGAGCAGTACTTC	CASSIGPGQGRGEQYF	TRBV7-2	TRBJ2-7	TRBD1	NA	16
TGTGCCAGCAGTAAGGGAGGGGGAGCGGATTACGAGCAGTACTTC	CASSKGGGADYEQYF	TRBV5-4	TRBJ2-7	NA	NA	15
TGTGCCAGCACGAGAGGGGTCAATCAGCCCCAGCATTTT	CASTRGVNQPQHF	TRBV5-6	TRBJ1-5	NA	NA	13
TGTGCCAGCAGCTTGGCGACTAGCGGGAGAGATACGCAGTATTTT	CASSLATSGRDTQYF	TRBV5-4	TRBJ2-3	TRBD2	NA	15
TGCGCCAGCAGCCAAGATCGCCTCGACCTGCGGGGCTCTGGAAACACCATATATTTT	CASSQDRLDLRGSGNTIYF	TRBV4-1	TRBJ1-3	NA	NA	19
TGCGCCAGCAGCTTGGTAAGCGGACAAGAGACCCAGTACTTC	CASSLVSGQETQYF	TRBV5-1	TRBJ2-5	NA	NA	14
TGCGCCAGCAGGTCAACAGGGGATACCTACGAGCAGTACTTC	CASRSTGDTYEQYF	TRBV5-1	TRBJ2-7	TRBD1	NA	14
TGTGCCAGCAGCTTAGAGCAACTAACGCAGTATTTT	CASSLEQLTQYF	TRBV7-9	TRBJ2-3	NA	NA	12
TGTGCCAGCAGCCAGACCCCTTCGTGGACAGGGTCCTACGAGCAGTACTTC	CASSQTPSWTGSYEQYF	TRBV14	TRBJ2-7	TRBD1	NA	17
TGTGCCAGTAGTATTAGTGGGCGGGAGCAGTTCTTC	CASSISGREQFF	TRBV19	TRBJ2-1	NA	NA	12
TGCAGCGCCCAGGTTCACTATGGCTACACCTTC	CSAQVHYGYTF	TRBV29-1	TRBJ1-2	NA	NA	11